This T cell receptor beta chain was found in a study of cytomegalovirus exposure and HLA in healthy donors. Looking at the study overall: Of 350 to 400 genotyped donors, 81% grouped in the Caucasian-associated ancestry cluster.

This clone occurred once. What it binds is unknown. The PCR employed 60 Vbeta primers together with 13 Jbeta primers. As handled by the study authors: About 10 million shared chains were among the approximately 76 million unique TCR beta chains that a later analysis counted. TCRdb's table, derived via immunoSEQ multiplex PCR, lists solely in-frame clones and lacks some. V and J calls and clone size are those listed in that table; D and trimming were worked out from the DNA. Among roughly 160,000 clones, 70% to 80% were seen once, and the ten largest hold 8% to 10%. Study-wide findings and caveats: CMV serostatus stood as the only immune exposure information on hand.

After removal of 5 bases from V and 6 bases from J, the junction contained 7 bases not matched to a gene. From germline, CDR1 is LNHNV and CDR2 YYDKDF (reference sequence). The length of the CDR3 is 15 residues. The clonotype comes from a young man in good health and CMV-seropositive. The V and J genes are TRBV15 and TRBJ1-5; 10 bases line up with TRBD1. The sequenced material came from PBMCs. The CDR3 coding sequence is TGTGCCACCAGCGGAGGGACAGGGGTTTCTCAGCCCCAGCATTTT. This sequence encodes CATSGGTGVSQPQHF.